The 3 T cell receptor beta chains below all came from one sample that was sequenced in a study of cytomegalovirus exposure and HLA in healthy donors. The PCR had 60 Vbeta and 13 Jbeta primers. TCRdb's table, derived via immunoSEQ multiplex PCR, lists solely in-frame clones and lacks some. This sample has more than 85,000 clones, with 60% to 85% found just once. The sample taken for sequencing was PBMCs. The source is a boy younger than 18 in good health and CMV-seronegative.

The chain joins TRBV30 to TRBJ2-7; the D gene is possibly TRBD1 (6 bases). CDR1 GTSNPN and CDR2 SVGIG come from the germline V gene (reference sequence). The CDR3 runs to 14 residues. Trimming removed 3 bases from V and 4 bases from J, with 16 bases in between. CDR3 nucleotides: TGTGCCTGGAGAAGGACAGTGCCGGGATACGAGCAGTACTTC. Encoded protein: CAWRRTVPGYEQYF. The entire variable domain, with the rest obtained from reference TRBV30 and TRBJ2-7, is as follows: SQTIHQWPATLVQPVGSPLSLECTVEGTSNPNLYWYRQAAGRGLQLLFYSVGIGQISSEVPQNLSASRPQDRQFILSSKKLLLSDSGFYLCAWRRTVPGYEQYFGPGTRLTVT.

The chain is built from TRBV6-5 and TRBJ1-2; 8 nucleotides align to TRBD1. CDR1 MNHEY and CDR2 SVGAGI come from the germline V gene. The CDR3 contains 15 residues. The J segment lost 3 bases and the V segment lost 4 bases, leaving 7 bases of the junction unmatched. The CDR3 sequence: CASSLQGEVDYGYTF. In DNA, the CDR3 is TGTGCCAGCAGTTTACAGGGGGAAGTAGACTATGGCTACACCTTC.

This clone has just one count. The chain links TRBV4-2 to TRBJ2-1, with D hard to call. Germline V lookup: CDR1 LGHNA, CDR2 YNFKEQ. The CDR3 has 16 amino acids. V was trimmed by 3 bases and J by 3 bases, leaving 15 bases between them. The CDR3 reads CASSQAIDTFYNEQFF. The CDR3 region has the DNA TGTGCCAGCAGCCAGGCCATTGACACATTCTACAATGAGCAGTTCTTC.